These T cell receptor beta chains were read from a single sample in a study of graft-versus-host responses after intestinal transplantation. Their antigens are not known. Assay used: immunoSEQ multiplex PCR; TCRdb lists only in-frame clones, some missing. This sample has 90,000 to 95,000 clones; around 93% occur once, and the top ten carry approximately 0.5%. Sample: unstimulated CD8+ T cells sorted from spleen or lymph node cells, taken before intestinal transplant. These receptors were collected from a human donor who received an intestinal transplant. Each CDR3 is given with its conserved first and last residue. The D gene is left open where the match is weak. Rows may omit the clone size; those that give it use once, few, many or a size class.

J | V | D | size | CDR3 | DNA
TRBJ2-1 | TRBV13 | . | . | CASSLGPRGSYNEQFF | TGTGCCAGCAGCTTAGGCCCTCGGGGCTCCTACAATGAGCAGTTCTTC
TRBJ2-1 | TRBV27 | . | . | CASSLWGLADNEQFF | TGTGCCAGCAGTTTGTGGGGGCTAGCGGACAATGAGCAGTTCTTC
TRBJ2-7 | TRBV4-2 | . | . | CASSQNSGYYEQYF | TGTGCCAGCAGCCAAAATTCAGGGTACTACGAGCAGTACTTC
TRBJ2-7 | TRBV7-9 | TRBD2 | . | CASSSFSSGGAREQYF | TGTGCCAGCAGCTCCTTCTCTAGCGGGGGGGCGCGGGAGCAGTACTTC
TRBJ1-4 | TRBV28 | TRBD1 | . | CASRAGTGAFTVGTNEKLFF | TGTGCCAGCAGAGCCGGGACAGGGGCTTTCACTGTTGGAACTAATGAAAAACTGTTTTTT
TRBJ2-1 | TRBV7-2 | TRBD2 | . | CASSLRLAVNEQFF | TGTGCCAGCAGCTTGAGACTAGCGGTCAATGAGCAGTTCTTC
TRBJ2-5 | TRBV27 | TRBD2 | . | CASSFGTGGETQYF | TGTGCCAGCAGTTTTGGGACGGGGGGGGAGACCCAGTACTTC
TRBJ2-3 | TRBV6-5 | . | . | CASSYGGTDTQYF | TGTGCCAGCAGTTACGGAGGCACAGATACGCAGTATTTT
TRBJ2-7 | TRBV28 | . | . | CASSLTRYEQYF | TGTGCCAGCAGTTTAACCAGATACGAGCAGTACTTC
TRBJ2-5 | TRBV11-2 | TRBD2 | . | CASSLAQLYSGKETQYF | TGTGCCAGCAGCTTAGCCCAACTTTATAGCGGGAAAGAGACCCAGTACTTC
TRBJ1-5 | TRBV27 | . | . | CASSTNRNQPQHF | TGTGCCAGCAGTACAAACAGGAATCAGCCCCAGCATTTT
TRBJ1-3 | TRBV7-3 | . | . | CASSLAGNSGNTIYF | TGTGCCAGCAGCTTGGCAGGGAACTCTGGAAACACCATATATTTT
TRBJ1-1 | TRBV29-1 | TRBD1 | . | CSAETGGTEAFF | TGCAGCGCGGAGACAGGGGGCACTGAAGCTTTCTTT
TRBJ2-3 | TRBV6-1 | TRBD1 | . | CASSGPGTGSTDTQYF | TGTGCCAGCAGTGGTCCAGGGACAGGGTCCACAGATACGCAGTATTTT
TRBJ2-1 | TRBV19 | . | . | CASSIAGGGGEQFF | TGTGCCAGTAGTATAGCGGGAGGAGGGGGAGAGCAGTTCTTC
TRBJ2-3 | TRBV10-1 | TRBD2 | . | CASSVAGLAGGTNTDTQYF | TGCGCCAGCAGTGTCGCTGGACTAGCGGGAGGAACCAACACAGATACGCAGTATTTT
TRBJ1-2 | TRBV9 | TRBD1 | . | CASSSGQAIYGYTF | TGTGCCAGCAGCTCCGGACAGGCTATCTATGGCTACACCTTC
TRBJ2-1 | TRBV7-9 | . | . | CASSLVVGGSYNEQFF | TGTGCCAGCAGCTTAGTTGTAGGGGGCTCCTACAATGAGCAGTTCTTC
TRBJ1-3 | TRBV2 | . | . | CASRAAGNTIYF | TGTGCCAGCAGGGCGGCTGGAAACACCATATATTTT
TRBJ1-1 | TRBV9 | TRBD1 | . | CASSVGQTGGFFGEAFF | TGTGCCAGCAGCGTAGGGCAGACAGGGGGCTTTTTCGGAGAAGCTTTCTTT
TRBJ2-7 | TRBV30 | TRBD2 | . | CAWSAGLAVYEQYF | TGTGCCTGGAGTGCGGGACTAGCGGTGTACGAGCAGTACTTC
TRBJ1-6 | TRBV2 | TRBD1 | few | CASSGDRSSYNSPLHF | TGTGCCAGCAGTGGGGACAGGAGCTCCTATAATTCACCCCTCCACTTT
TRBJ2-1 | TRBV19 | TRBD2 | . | CASNPSSGGPNEQFF | TGTGCCAGTAACCCTAGTTCGGGAGGGCCCAATGAGCAGTTCTTC
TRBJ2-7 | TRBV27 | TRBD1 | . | CASARTGFYEQYF | TGTGCCAGCGCGAGGACAGGCTTCTACGAGCAGTACTTC
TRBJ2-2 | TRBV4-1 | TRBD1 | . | CASSQEAQGSGELFF | TGCGCCAGCAGCCAAGAGGCACAGGGGTCCGGGGAGCTGTTTTTT
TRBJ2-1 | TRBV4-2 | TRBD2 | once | CASSQDQTSGDYEQFF | TGTGCCAGCAGCCAAGATCAAACTAGCGGGGATTATGAGCAGTTCTTC
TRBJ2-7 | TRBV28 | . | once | CASGGSGLPSYEQYF | TGTGCCAGCGGGGGGTCGGGTCTCCCTTCCTACGAGCAGTACTTC
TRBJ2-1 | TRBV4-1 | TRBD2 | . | CASSPGLAGGNEQFF | TGCGCCAGCAGCCCCGGTTTAGCGGGGGGCAATGAGCAGTTCTTC
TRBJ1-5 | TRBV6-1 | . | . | CATNRVSSNQPQHF | TGTGCCACTAACAGGGTTTCGAGCAATCAGCCCCAGCATTTT
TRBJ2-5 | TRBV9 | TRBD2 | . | CASSVPSGRDQETQYF | TGTGCCAGCAGCGTACCTAGCGGGAGGGACCAAGAGACCCAGTACTTC
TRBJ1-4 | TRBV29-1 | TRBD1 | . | CSVDTGATNEKLFF | TGCAGCGTTGACACAGGGGCAACTAATGAAAAACTGTTTTTT